Each of the 3 T cell receptor beta chains below was sequenced from the same sample in a study of T cell responses to AZD1222 COVID-19 vaccine listed by TCRdb under 2021. The library was made by the immunoSEQ multiplex PCR assay. TCRdb obtained this table from immuneACCESS and retained in-frame rearrangements with V and J assigned. These tables miss some clones; where compared with another copy, unresolved V genes account for less than half of the shortfall, and the remainder is unexplained. Here the sample has 45,000 to 55,000 clones; around four fifths occur a single time. Around 9.6% of the sample lies in the top ten. The label giving this sample's time point can be read as: baseline before first vaccination. The sample here was peripheral blood, taken on day 0 of AZD1222 vaccination. The receptors stem from an adult in good health.

The chain employs TRBV5-1 and TRBJ2-5; D possibly uses TRBD1 or TRBD2 (5 bases each). Germline V gene data show CDR1 as SGHRS and CDR2 as YFSETQ. The germline V and J ends were trimmed by 9 bases and 1 base, with 13 bases remaining between them. The CDR3 is 13 residues long. The CDR3 DNA reads TGCGCCACCGGCCGTGGGGGCCAAGAGACCCAGTACTTC. Protein product: CATGRGGQETQYF.

The chain couples TRBV4-2 to TRBJ2-1, with 7 nucleotides matching TRBD2. This CDR3 has 18 residues. In germline, CDR1 is LGHNA, CDR2 YNFKEQ. The V and J ends lost 2 bases and 5 bases, in that order; junction bases with no gene match: 15. CDR3 amino acids: CASSQQRGGTTAHNEQFF. The CDR3 coding sequence is TGTGCCAGCAGCCAACAAAGAGGCGGGACTACGGCCCACAATGAGCAGTTCTTC.

This chain connects TRBV19 to TRBJ1-4, with 7 bases identical to TRBD1. The CDR3 runs 16 residues. Germline CDR1 LNHDA, CDR2 SQIVND (reference sequence). Trimming removed 4 bases from V and 5 bases from J; junction bases left unmatched: 10. In nucleotides, the CDR3 is TGTGCCAGTAGTAACAGGCCGGGACAGTCCAATGAAAAACTGTTTTTT. The encoded protein is CASSNRPGQSNEKLFF.